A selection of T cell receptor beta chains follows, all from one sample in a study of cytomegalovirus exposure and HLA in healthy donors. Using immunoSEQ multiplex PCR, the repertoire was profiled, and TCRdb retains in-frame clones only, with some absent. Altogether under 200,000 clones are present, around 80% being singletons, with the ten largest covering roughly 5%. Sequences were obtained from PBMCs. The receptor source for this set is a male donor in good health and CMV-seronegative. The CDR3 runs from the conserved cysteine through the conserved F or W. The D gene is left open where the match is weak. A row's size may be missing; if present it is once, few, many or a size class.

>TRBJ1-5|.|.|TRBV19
TGTGCCAGTAGTATTGACCGGGGGCAGCCCCAGCATTTT
CASSIDRGQPQHF
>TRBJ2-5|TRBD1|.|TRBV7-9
TGTGCCAGCAGCCTCCAGCTAGGGGGCACAGAGACCCAGTACTTC
CASSLQLGGTETQYF
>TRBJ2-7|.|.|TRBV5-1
TGCGCCAGCAGCTTGCGTCAGCCGGAAACAGGGACCGAGCAGTACTTC
CASSLRQPETGTEQYF
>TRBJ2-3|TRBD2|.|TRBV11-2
TGTGCCAGCTCAGCGGGGATCACAGATACGCAGTATTTT
CASSAGITDTQYF
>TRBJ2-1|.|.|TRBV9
TGTGCCAGCAGCCTGGTCCCGAGCCCCAACAATGAGCAGTTCTTC
CASSLVPSPNNEQFF
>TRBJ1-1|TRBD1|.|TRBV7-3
TGTGCCAGCAGCATAACAGGGGCGAACACTGAAGCTTTCTTT
CASSITGANTEAFF
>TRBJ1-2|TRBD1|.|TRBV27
TGTGCCAGCAGTGCCCGACAGGGCCATGGCTACACCTTC
CASSARQGHGYTF
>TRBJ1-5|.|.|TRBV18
TGTGCCAGCTCCGAGACGGGAGGGAGCAATCAGCCCCAGCATTTT
CASSETGGSNQPQHF
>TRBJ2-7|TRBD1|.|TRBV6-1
TGTGCCAGCAAGCCCGGGACAGGGATGTTCGAGCAGTACTTC
CASKPGTGMFEQYF
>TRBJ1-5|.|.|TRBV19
TGTGCCAGTAGTATATTAGTCGGCAATCAGCCCCAGCATTTT
CASSILVGNQPQHF
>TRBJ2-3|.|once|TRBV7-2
TGTGCCAGCAGCTTCACCGGAGGTGATACGCAGTATTTT
CASSFTGGDTQYF
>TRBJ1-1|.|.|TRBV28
TGTGCCAGCAGTTTTCTGGACAAAGCTTTCTTT
CASSFLDKAFF
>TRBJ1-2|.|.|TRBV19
TGTGCCACAAAACGGGGTCTGGGCTATGGCTACACCTTC
CATKRGLGYGYTF
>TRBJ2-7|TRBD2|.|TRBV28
TGTGCCAGCAGCACTACTAGCGGGGCATCCTACGAGCAGTACTTC
CASSTTSGASYEQYF
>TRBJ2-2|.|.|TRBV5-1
TGCGCCAGCAGCTTGGTGCGGCAGGGGACCGGGGAGCTGTTTTTT
CASSLVRQGTGELFF
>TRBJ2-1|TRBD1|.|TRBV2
TGTGCCAGCAGGGGACAGGGGGCAGGGGAGCAGTTCTTC
CASRGQGAGEQFF
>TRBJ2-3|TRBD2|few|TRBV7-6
TGTGCCAGCAGCCCGAGGACTAGCGGTTTAGTGGATACGCAGTATTTT
CASSPRTSGLVDTQYF
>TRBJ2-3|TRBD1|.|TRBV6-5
TGTGCCAGCGCCGGGACAGGGTGGAATACGCAGTATTTT
CASAGTGWNTQYF
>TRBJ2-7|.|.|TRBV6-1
TGTGCCAGCAGACGCGACGGGTCCTACGAGCAGTACTTC
CASRRDGSYEQYF
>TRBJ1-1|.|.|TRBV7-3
TGTGCCAGCAGCCGGGGGGGGAACACTGAAGCTTTCTTT
CASSRGGNTEAFF
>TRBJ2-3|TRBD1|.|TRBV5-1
TGCGCCAGCAGCGTGGGACAGGTCACAGATACGCAGTATTTT
CASSVGQVTDTQYF
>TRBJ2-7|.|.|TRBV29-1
TGCAGCGTGCGGGTGCCAGGACGGGCCTACGAGCAGTACTTC
CSVRVPGRAYEQYF
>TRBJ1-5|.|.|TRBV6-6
TGTGCCAGCCAAACAGGGATTGTTAGCAATCAGCCCCAGCATTTT
CASQTGIVSNQPQHF
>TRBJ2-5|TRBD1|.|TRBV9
TGTGCCAGCAGCGCAAACCCGACAGGGACGGAGACCCAGTACTTC
CASSANPTGTETQYF
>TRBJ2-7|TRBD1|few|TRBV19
TGTGCCAGTAGTGCCGGGACAGGGGGCTACGAGCAGTACTTC
CASSAGTGGYEQYF
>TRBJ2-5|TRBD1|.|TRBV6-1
TGTGCCAGCAGAGGACAGGGGACAAACCAAGAGACCCAGTACTTC
CASRGQGTNQETQYF
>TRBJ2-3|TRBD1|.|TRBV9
TGTGCCAGCAGCGAGACAACAGGGGGCGCCTCCAGAAATACGCAGTATTTT
CASSETTGGASRNTQYF
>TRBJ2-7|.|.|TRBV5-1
TGCGCCAGCAGCTTGACTTCCGTACCGCACGAGCAGTACTTC
CASSLTSVPHEQYF
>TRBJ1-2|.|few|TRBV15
TGTGCCACCAGCAGAGATGGAGTTAACTATGGCTACACCTTC
CATSRDGVNYGYTF
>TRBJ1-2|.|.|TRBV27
TGTGCCAGCAGTTACGGAACAGGGAGGGCCGATGGCTACACCTTC
CASSYGTGRADGYTF
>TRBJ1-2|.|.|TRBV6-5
TGTGCCAGCAGTTCGGGACGGACAGCTAACTATGGCTACACCTTC
CASSSGRTANYGYTF
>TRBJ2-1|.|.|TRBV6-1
TGTGCCAGCATAGACGGGGGGCCTGGTGAGCAGTTCTTC
CASIDGGPGEQFF
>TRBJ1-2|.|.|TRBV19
TGTGCCAGTAGCCGCTCAGCTAACTATGGCTACACCTTC
CASSRSANYGYTF
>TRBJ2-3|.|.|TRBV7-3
TGTGCTAACAACAGTCCAGATACGCAGTATTTT
CANNSPDTQYF
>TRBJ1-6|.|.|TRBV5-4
TGTGCCAGCAGCGGTGGTGCTCTACAGGGTTTTAATTCACCCCTCCACTTT
CASSGGALQGFNSPLHF
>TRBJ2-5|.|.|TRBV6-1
TGTGCCAGCCTTACTCGGGGGTATCAAGAGACCCAGTACTTC
CASLTRGYQETQYF
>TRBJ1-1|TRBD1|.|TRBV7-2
TGTGCCAGCAGCCGGCGGGACAGGGGGCATCGGGCTTTCTTT
CASSRRDRGHRAFF
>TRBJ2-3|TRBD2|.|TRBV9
TGTGCCAGCAGCGTAACTAGCGGGCGCACAGATACGCAGTATTTT
CASSVTSGRTDTQYF